The rows below give T cell receptor beta chains drawn from one sample of a study of CXCR3-negative and CXCR3-positive naive CD8 T cells. TCRdb reanalyzed the 5' RACE reads and collapses them to one entry per CDR3 protein, without DNA. This sample's table has about 90,000 distinct CDR3 sequences. Specimen: naive CXCR3- CD8+ T cells from blood. Source of these receptors: a human donor in good health. Some clones in this sample may be carry-over from other donors' samples. CDR3s include the opening cysteine and the closing phenylalanine or tryptophan.

TRBJ2-1,TRBV7-3,CASSSETLDEQFF
TRBJ1-5,TRBV4-1,CASSPRTGYSNQPQHF
TRBJ2-2,TRBV5-1,CASSFASGGNTGELFF
TRBJ1-3,TRBV7-9,CASSARQGVSGNTIYF
TRBJ2-7,TRBV29-1,CSVEDHLYEQYF
TRBJ1-1,TRBV9,CASSRGGTEAFF
TRBJ1-1,TRBV5-1,CASSRPDRGPRDTEAFF
TRBJ2-3,TRBV10-3,CAISDPRATDTQYF
TRBJ2-7,TRBV12-3/TRBV12-4,CASSFTGGSEQYF
TRBJ2-7,TRBV7-9,CASSPIPDSYEQYF
TRBJ1-6,TRBV15,CATSNLGSPLHF
TRBJ2-3,TRBV7-2,CASSSTLAGGTDTQYF
TRBJ2-1,TRBV7-6,CASSFDLAAYNEQFF
TRBJ1-1,TRBV12-3/TRBV12-4,CASSFGANTEAFF
TRBJ2-3,TRBV15,CATRTETTQYF
TRBJ2-7,TRBV3-1,CASSQENLRDEQYF
TRBJ2-3,TRBV19,CASRLGADTQYF
TRBJ2-1,TRBV11-3,CASSLPGGYNEQFF
TRBJ1-5,TRBV12-3/TRBV12-4,CASSFSGANQPQHF
TRBJ2-7,TRBV29-1,CSVVAGAVEQYF
TRBJ2-5,TRBV4-2,CASSQGSGGQETQYF
TRBJ2-7,TRBV5-6,CASSFRVRSYEQYF
TRBJ2-5,TRBV28,CASSLLPGSGPRETQYF
TRBJ2-7,TRBV29-1,CSVEDPGEQYF
TRBJ2-1,TRBV29-1,CSAPGLAGYNEQLF
TRBJ2-5,TRBV20-1,CSARDMWGGQETQYF
TRBJ2-5,TRBV3-1,CASSHVLVPGTGVETQYF
TRBJ2-1,TRBV5-1,CASSLTRNEQFF
TRBJ1-1,TRBV7-3,CASSATGSTEAFF
TRBJ2-5,TRBV29-1,CSVGLAGPGAQYF
TRBJ2-3,TRBV4-3,CASSQEGWGTLGDTQYF
TRBJ2-2,TRBV7-6,CANSLVTGRNTGELFF
TRBJ2-7,TRBV12-5,CASALQTGPSSSYEQYF
TRBJ1-2,TRBV29-1,CSVNSGTANYGYTF
TRBJ1-1,TRBV5-6,CASSLPHRMNTEAFF
TRBJ2-1,TRBV28,CASSFSLAGVYEQFF
TRBJ2-5,TRBV6-2/TRBV6-3,CASSYQDYRETQYF
TRBJ1-5,TRBV10-3,CAISELWTGSNQPQHF
TRBJ2-7,TRBV20-1,CSVNDEVGDYEQYF
TRBJ2-5,TRBV5-1,CASSWGQNQETQYF
TRBJ2-7,TRBV4-1,CASSQDFGRGYEQYF